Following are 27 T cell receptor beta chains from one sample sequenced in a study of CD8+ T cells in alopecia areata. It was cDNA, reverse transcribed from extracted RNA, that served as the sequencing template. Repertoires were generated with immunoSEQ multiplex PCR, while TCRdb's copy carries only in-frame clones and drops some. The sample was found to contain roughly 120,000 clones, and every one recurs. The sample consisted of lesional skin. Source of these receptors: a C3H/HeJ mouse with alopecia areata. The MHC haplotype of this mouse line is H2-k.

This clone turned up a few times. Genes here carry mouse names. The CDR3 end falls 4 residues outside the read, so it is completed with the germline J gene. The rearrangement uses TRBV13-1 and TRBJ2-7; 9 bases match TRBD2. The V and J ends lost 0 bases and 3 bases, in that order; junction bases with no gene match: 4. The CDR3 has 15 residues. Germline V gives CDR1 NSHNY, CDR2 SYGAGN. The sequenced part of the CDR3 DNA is TGTGCCAGCAGTGATGCACTGGGGGGCGGCTAT. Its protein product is CASSDALGGGY. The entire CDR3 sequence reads CASSDALGGGYEQYF.

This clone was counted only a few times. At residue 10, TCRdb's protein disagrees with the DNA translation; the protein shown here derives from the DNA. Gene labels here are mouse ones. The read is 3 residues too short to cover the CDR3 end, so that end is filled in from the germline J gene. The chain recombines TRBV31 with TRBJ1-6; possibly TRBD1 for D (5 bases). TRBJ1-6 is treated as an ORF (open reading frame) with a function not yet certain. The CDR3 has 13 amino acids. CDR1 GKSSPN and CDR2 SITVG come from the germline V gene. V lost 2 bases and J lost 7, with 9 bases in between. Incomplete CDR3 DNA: TGTGCCTGGAGTTCAGGGAAGAATTCGCCC. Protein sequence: CAWSSGKNSP. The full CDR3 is CAWSSGKNSPLYF.

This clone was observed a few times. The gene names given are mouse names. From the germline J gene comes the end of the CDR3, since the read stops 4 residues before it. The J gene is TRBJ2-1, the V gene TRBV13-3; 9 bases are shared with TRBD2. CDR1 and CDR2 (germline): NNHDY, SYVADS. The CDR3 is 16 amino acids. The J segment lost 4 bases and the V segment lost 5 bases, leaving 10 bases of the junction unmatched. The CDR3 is CASRKTGGRKYAEQFF. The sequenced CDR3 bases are TGTGCCAGCAGAAAGACTGGGGGAAGGAAGTATGCT.

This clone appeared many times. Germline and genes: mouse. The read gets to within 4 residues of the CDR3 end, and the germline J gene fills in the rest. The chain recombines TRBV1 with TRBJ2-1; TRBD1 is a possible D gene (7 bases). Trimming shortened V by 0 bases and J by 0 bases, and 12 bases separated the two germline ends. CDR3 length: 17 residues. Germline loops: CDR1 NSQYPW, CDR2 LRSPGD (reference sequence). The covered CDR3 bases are TGCACCTGCAGTGCAGATCGGGAGGGGGCTAACTATGCT. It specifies CTCSADREGANYA. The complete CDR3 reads CTCSADREGANYAEQFF.

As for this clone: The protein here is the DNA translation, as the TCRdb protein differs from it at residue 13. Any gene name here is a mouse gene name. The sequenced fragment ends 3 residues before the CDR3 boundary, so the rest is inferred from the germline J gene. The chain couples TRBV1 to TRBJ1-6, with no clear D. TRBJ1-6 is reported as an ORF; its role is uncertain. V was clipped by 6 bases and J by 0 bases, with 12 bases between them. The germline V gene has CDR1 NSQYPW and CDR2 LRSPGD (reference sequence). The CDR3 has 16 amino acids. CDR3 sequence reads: CTCSVQRNSYNSPLYF. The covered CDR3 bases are TGCACCTGCAGCGTACAGCGAAATTCCTATAATTCGCCC.

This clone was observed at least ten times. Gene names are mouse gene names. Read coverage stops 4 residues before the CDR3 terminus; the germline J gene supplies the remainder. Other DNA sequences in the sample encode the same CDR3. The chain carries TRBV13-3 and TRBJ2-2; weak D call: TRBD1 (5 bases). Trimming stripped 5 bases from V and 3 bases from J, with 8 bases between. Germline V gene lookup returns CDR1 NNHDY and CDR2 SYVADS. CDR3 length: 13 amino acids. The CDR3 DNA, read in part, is TGTGCCAGCAGGGGAGGGGACACCGGG. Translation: CASRGGDTG. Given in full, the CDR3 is CASRGGDTGQLYF.

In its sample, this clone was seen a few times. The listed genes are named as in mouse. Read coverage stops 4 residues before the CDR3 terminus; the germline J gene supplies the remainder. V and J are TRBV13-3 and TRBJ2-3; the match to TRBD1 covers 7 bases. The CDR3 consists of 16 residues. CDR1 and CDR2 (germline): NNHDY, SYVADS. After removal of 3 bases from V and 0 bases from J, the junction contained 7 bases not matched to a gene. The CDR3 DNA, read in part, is TGTGCCAGCAGTGTCGCGGGGACAGCTAGTGCAGAA. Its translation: CASSVAGTASAE. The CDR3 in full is CASSVAGTASAETLYF.

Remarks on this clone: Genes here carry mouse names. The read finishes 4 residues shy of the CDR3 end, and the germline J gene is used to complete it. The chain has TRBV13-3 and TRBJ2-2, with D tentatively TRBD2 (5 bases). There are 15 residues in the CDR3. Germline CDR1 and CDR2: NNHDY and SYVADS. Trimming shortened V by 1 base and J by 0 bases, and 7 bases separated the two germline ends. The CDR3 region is CASSDTGSNTGQLYF. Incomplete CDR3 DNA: TGTGCCAGCAGTGATACTGGATCAAACACCGGG.

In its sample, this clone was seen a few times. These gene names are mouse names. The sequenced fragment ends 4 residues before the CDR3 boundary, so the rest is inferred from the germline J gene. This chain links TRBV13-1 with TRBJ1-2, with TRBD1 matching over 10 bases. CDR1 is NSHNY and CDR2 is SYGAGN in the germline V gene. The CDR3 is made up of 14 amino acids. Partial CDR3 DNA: TGTGCCAGCAGTGCCTCCGGGACAGGGGAC. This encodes CASSASGTGD. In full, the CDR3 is CASSASGTGDDYTF.

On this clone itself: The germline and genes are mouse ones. CDR3 sequence: CASSEGDRGESAETLYF. The CDR3 bases that were read are TGTGCCAGCAGTGAAGGGGACAGGGGAGAGAGTGCAGAA. The rearrangement joins TRBV19 to TRBJ2-3; TRBD1 aligns across 10 bases. The CDR3 is cut off 4 residues early in the read; its end comes from the germline J gene. The trim removed 4 bases at V and 0 bases at J, leaving 8 bases unmatched. The length of the CDR3 is 17 residues. The germline V gene encodes CDR1 FNHDT and CDR2 SITEND (reference sequence). Full variable domain (remainder filled in from reference TRBV19 and TRBJ2-3): GGIITQTPKFLIGQEGQKLTLKCQQNFNHDTMYWYRQDSGKGLRLIYYSITENDLQKGDLSEGYDASREKKSSFSLTVTSAQKNEMAVFLCASSEGDRGESAETLYFGSGTRLTVL.

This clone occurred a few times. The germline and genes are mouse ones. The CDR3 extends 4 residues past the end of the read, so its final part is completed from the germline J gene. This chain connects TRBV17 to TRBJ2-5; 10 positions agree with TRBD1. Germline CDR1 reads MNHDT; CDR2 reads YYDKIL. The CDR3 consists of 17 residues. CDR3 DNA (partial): TGTGCTAGCAGTAGAGGACTGGACAGGGGGATGGGAGAC. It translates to CASSRGLDRGMGD. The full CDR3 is CASSRGLDRGMGDTQYF. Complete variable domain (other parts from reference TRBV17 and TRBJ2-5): DTTVKQNPRYKLARVGKPVNLICSQTMNHDTMYWYQKKPNQAPKLLLFYYDKILNREADTFEKFQSSRPNNSFCSLYIGSAGLEYSAMYLCASSRGLDRGMGDTQYFGPGTRLLVL.

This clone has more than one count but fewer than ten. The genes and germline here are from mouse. The sequenced CDR3 bases are TGTGCCAGCAGTGAACTGGAGGGGGAAGAT. This translates into CASSELEGED. The full CDR3 reads CASSELEGEDEQYF. The chain links TRBV13-3 to TRBJ2-7; D possibly corresponds to TRBD1 (6 bases). The CDR3 goes on 4 residues after the read ends, and that part is filled in from the germline J gene. Germline V CDR1 and CDR2: NNHDY, SYVADS. The CDR3 is made up of 14 amino acids.

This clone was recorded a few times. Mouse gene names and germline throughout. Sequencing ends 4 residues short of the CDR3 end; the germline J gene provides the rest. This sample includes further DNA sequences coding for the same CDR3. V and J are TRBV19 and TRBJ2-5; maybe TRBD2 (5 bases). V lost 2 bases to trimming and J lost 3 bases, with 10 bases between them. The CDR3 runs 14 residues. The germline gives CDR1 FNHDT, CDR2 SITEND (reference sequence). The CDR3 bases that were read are TGTGCCAGCAGTATCTGGGAGGGTCAAGAC. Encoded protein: CASSIWEGQD. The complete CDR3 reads CASSIWEGQDTQYF. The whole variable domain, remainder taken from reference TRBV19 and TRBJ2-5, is GGIITQTPKFLIGQEGQKLTLKCQQNFNHDTMYWYRQDSGKGLRLIYYSITENDLQKGDLSEGYDASREKKSSFSLTVTSAQKNEMAVFLCASSIWEGQDTQYFGPGTRLLVL.

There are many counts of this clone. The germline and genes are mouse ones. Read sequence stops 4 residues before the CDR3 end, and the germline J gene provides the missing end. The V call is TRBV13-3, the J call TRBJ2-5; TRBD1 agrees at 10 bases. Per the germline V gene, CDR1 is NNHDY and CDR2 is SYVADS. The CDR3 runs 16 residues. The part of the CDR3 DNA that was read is TGTGCCAGCAGTGGACCTCCGGGACAGGGGACAGAC. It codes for CASSGPPGQGTD. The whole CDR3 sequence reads CASSGPPGQGTDTQYF.

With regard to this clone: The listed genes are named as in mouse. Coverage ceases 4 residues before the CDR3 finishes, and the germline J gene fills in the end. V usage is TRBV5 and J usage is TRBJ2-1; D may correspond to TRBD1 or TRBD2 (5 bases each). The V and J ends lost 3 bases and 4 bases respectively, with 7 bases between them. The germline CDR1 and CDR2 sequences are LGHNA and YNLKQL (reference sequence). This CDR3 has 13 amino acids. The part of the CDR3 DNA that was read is TGTGCCAGCAGCCAGGGGGATTATGCT. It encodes CASSQGDYA. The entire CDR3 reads CASSQGDYAEQFF.

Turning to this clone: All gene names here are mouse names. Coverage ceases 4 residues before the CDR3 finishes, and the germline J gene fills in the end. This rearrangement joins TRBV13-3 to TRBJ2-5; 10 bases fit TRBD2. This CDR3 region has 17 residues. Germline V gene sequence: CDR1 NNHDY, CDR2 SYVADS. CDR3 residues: CASSDASDWGNGDTQYF. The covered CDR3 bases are TGTGCCAGCAGTGATGCCTCGGACTGGGGGAACGGAGAC.

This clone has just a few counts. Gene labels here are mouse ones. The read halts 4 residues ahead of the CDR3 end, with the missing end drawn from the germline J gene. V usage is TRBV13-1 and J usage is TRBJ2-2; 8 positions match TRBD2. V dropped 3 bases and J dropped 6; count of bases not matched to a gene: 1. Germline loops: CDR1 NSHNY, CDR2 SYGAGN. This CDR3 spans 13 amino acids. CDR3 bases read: TGTGCCAGCAGTGGACTGGGGCCCGGG. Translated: CASSGLGPG. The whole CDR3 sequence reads CASSGLGPGQLYF.

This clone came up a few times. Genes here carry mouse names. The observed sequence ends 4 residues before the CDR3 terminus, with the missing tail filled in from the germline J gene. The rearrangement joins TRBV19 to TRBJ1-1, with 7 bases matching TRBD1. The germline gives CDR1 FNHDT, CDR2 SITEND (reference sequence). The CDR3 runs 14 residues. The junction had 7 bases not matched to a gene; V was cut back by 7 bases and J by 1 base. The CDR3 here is CASRPRQGNTEVFF. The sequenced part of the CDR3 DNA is TGTGCCAGCCGTCCCCGACAGGGGAACACA.

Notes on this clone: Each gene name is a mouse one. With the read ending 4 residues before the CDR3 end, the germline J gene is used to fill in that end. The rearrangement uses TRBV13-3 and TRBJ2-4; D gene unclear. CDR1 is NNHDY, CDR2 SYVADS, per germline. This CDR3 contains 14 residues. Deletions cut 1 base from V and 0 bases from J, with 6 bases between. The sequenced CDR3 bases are TGTGCCAGCAGTGATCACATAAGTCAAAAC. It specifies CASSDHISQN. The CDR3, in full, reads CASSDHISQNTLYF.

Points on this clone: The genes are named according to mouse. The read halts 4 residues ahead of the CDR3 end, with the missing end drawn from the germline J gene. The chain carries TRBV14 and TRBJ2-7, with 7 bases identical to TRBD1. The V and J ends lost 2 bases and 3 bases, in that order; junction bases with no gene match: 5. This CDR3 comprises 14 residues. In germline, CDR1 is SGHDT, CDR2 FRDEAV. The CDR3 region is CASSLTGRSYEQYF. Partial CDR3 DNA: TGTGCCAGCAGTTTGACAGGGAGAAGCTAT.

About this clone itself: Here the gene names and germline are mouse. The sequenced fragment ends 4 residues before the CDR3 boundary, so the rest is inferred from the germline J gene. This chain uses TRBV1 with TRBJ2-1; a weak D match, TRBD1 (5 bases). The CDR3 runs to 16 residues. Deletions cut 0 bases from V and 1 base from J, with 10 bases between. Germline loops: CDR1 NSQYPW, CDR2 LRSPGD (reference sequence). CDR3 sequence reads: CTCSADPTANYAEQFF. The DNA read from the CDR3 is TGCACCTGCAGTGCAGATCCGACAGCAAACTATGCT.

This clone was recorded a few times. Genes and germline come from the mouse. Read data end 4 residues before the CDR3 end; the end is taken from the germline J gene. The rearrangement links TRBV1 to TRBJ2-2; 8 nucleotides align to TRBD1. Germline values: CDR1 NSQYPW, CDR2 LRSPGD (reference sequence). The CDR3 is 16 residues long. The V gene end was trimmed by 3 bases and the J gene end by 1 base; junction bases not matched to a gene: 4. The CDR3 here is CTCSADRGLNTGQLYF. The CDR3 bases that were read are TGCACCTGCAGTGCTGACAGGGGCCTAAACACCGGG.

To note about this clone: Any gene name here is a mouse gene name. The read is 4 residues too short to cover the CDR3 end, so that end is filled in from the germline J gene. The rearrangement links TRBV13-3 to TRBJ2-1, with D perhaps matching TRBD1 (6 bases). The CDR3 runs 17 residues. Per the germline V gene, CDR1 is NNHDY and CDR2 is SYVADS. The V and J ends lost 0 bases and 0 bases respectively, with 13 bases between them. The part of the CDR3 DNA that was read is TGTGCCAGCAGTGATGCCGCGACAGGAATTAACTATGCT. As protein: CASSDAATGINYA. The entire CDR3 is CASSDAATGINYAEQFF.

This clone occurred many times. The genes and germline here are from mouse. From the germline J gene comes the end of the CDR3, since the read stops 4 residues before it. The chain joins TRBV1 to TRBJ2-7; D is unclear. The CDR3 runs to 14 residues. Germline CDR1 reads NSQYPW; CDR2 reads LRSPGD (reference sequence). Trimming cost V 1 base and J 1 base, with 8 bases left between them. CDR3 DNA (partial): TGCACCTGCAGTGCAGGGGGTAAGTCCTAT. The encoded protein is CTCSAGGKSY. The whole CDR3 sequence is CTCSAGGKSYEQYF.

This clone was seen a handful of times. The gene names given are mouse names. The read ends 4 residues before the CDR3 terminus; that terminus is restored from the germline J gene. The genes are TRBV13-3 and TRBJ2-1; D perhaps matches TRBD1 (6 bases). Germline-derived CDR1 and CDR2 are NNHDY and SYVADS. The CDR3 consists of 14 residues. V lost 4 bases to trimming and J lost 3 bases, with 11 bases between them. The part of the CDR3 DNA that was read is TGTGCCAGCAGTACTACAGGGCTCTATGCT. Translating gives CASSTTGLYA. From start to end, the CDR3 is CASSTTGLYAEQFF.

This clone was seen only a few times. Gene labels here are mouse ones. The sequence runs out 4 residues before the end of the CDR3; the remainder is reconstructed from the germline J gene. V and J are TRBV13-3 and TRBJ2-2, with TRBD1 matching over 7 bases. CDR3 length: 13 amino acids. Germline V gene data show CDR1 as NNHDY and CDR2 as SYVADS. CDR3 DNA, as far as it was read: TGTGCCAGCGGGGGACAGTCTATCGGG. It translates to CASGGQSIG. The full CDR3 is CASGGQSIGQLYF.

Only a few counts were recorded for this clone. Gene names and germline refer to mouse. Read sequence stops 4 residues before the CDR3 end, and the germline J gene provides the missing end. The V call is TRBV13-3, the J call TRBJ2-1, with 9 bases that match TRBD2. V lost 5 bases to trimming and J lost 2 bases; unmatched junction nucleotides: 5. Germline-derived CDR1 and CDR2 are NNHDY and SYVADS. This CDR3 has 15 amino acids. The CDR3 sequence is CASSQTGGYYAEQFF. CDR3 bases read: TGTGCCAGCAGCCAGACTGGGGGTTACTATGCT.